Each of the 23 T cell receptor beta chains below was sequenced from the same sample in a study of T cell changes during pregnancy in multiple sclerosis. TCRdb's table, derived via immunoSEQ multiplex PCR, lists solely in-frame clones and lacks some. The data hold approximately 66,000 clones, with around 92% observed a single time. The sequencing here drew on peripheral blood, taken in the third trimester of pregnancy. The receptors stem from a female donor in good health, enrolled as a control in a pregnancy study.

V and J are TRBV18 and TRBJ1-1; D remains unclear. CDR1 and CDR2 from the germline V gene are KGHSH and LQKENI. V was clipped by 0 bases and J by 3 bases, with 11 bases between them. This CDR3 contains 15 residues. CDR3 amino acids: CASSPPGRTDTEAFF. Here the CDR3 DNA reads TGTGCCAGCTCACCACCGGGCAGGACTGACACTGAAGCTTTCTTT.

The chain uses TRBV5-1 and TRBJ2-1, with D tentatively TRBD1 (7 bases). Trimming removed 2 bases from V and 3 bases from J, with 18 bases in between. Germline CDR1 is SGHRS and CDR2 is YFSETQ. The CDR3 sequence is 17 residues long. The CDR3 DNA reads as TGCGCCAGCAGCTTCAGACAGGGAGGTAGTTACTACAATGAGCAGTTCTTC. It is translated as CASSFRQGGSYYNEQFF. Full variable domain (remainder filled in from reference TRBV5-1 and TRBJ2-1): KAGVTQTPRYLIKTRGQQVTLSCSPISGHRSVSWYQQTPGQGLQFLFEYFSETQRNKGNFPGRFSGRQFSNSRSEMNVSTLELGDSALYLCASSFRQGGSYYNEQFFGPGTRLTVL.

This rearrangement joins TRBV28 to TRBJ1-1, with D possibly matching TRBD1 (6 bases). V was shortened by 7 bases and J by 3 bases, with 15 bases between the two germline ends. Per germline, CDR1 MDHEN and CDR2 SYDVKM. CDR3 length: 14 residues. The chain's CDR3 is CASTQRQGYTEAFF. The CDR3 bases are TGTGCCAGCACCCAAAGGCAGGGGTACACTGAAGCTTTCTTT.

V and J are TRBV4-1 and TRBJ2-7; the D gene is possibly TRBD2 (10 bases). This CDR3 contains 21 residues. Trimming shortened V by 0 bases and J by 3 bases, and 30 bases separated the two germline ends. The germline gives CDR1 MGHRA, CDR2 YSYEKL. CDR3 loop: CASSQDLYSGRWGQGFYEQYF. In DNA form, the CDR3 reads TGCGCCAGCAGCCAAGATCTATATAGCGGGAGGTGGGGACAGGGATTCTACGAGCAGTACTTC.

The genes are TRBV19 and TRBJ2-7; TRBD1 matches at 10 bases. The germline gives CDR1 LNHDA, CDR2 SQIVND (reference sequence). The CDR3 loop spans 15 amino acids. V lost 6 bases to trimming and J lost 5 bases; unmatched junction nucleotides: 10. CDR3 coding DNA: TGTGCCAGTAGCCAAACCGGGACAGGGGCCCACGAGCAGTACTTC. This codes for CASSQTGTGAHEQYF.

Written as DNA, the CDR3 is TGTGCCAGCAGCAAAGAGAGGGGGACAGGGGTTTGCCGGCAGTACTTC. Protein: CASSKERGTGVCRQYF. This chain connects TRBV21-1 to TRBJ2-7; the table assigns TRBD1, which was not confirmed against the DNA. TRBV21-1 is flagged as a pseudogene. The CDR3 length is 16 residues.

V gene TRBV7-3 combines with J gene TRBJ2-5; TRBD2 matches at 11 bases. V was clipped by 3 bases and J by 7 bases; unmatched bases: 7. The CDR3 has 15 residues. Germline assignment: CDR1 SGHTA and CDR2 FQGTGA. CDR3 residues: CASSFLAGGPVTQYF. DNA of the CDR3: TGTGCCAGCAGCTTCTTAGCGGGGGGGCCCGTGACCCAGTACTTC. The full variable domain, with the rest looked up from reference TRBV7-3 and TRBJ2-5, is GAGVSQTPSNKVTEKGKYVELRCDPISGHTALYWYRQSLGQGPEFLIYFQGTGAADDSGLPNDRFFAVRPEGSVSTLKIQRTERGDSAVYLCASSFLAGGPVTQYFGPGTRLLVL.

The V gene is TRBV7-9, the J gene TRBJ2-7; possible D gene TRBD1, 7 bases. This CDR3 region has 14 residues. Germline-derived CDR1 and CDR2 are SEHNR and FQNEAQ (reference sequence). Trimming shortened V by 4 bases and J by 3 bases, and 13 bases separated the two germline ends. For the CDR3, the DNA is TGTGCCAGCAGCTCTCAGGGGGAGGTCTACGAGCAGTACTTC. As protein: CASSSQGEVYEQYF.

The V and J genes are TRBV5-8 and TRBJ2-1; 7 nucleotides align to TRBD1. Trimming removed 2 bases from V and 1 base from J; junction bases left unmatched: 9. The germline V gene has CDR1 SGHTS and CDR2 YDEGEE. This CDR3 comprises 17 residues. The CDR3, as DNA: TGTGCCAGCAGCTTTCACAGACAGGGCGCGTCCTACAATGAGCAGTTCTTC. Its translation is CASSFHRQGASYNEQFF.

This chain's CDR3 is CASSPGGNTGELFF. DNA of the CDR3: TGCGCCAGCAGCCCAGGGGGGAACACCGGGGAGCTGTTTTTT. This chain uses TRBV5-1 with TRBJ2-2, with 7 positions matching TRBD1. V lost 4 bases and J lost 1; bases outside the gene matches: 1. The CDR3 is made up of 14 amino acids. CDR1 and CDR2 (germline): SGHRS, YFSETQ.

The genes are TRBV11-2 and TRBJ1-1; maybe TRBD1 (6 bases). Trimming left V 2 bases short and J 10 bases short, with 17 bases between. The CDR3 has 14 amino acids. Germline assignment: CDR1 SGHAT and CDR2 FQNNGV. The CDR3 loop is CASSLNYRVAGAFF. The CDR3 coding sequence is TGTGCCAGCAGCTTAAACTACAGGGTTGCGGGAGCTTTCTTT.

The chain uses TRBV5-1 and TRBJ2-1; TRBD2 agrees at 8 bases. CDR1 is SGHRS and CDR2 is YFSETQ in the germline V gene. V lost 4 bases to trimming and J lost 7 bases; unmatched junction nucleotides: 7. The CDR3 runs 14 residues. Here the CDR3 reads CASSIGTSTNEQFF. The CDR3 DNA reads TGCGCCAGCAGCATCGGGACTAGTACTAATGAGCAGTTCTTC.

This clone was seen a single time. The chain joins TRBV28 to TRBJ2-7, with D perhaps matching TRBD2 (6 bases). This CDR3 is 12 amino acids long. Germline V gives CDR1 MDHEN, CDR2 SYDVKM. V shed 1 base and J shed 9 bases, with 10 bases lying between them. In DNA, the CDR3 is TGTGCCAGCAGTTTATTGCGGGGAATGCAGTACTTC. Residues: CASSLLRGMQYF.

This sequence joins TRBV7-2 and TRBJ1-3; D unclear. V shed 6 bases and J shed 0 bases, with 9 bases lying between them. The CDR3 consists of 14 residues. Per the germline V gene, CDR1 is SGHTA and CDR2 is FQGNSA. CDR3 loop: CASRSGNSGNTIYF. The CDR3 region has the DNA TGTGCCAGCAGGTCAGGAAACTCTGGAAACACCATATATTTT.

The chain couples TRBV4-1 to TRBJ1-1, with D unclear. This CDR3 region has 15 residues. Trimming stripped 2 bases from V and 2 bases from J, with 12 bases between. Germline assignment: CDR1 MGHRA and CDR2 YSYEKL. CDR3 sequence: CASSQQTGVNTEAFF. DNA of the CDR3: TGCGCCAGCAGCCAACAAACCGGGGTAAACACTGAAGCTTTCTTT.

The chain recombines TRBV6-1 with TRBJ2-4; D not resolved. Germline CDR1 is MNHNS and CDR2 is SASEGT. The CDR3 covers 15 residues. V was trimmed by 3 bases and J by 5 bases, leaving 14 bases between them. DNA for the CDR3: TGTGCCAGCAGTGAGGTCGGGTCAAACCAAAACATTCAGTACTTC. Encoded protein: CASSEVGSNQNIQYF.

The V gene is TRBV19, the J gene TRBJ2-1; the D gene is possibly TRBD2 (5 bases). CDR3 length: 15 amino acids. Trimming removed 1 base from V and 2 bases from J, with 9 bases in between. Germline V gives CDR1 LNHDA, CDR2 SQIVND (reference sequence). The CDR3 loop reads CASSIGRGTYNEQFF. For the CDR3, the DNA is TGTGCCAGTAGTATAGGTAGAGGGACCTACAATGAGCAGTTCTTC.

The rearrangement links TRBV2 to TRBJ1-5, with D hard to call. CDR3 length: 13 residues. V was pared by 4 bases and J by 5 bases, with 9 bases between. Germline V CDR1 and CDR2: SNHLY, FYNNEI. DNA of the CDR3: TGTGCCAGCAGTGCTGGCGGCTATCAGCCCCAGCATTTT. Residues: CASSAGGYQPQHF.

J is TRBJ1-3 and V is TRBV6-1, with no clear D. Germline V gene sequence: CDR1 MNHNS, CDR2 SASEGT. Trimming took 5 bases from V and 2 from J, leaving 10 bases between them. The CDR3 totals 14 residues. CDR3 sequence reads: CASSPRVAGNTIYF. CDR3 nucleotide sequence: TGTGCCAGCAGTCCCCGAGTGGCTGGAAACACCATATATTTT.

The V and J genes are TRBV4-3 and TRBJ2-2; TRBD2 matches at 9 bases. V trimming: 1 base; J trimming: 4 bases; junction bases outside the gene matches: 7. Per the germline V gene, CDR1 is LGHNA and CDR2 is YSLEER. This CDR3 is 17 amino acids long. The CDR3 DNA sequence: TGCGCCAGCAGCCAAGTCGGCGGGAGGGCGGTCACCGGGGAGCTGTTTTTT. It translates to CASSQVGGRAVTGELFF.

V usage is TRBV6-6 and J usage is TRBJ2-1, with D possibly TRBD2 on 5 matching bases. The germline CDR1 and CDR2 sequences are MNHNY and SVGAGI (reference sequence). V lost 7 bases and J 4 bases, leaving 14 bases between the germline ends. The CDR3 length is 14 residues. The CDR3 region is CASTPGEPYNEQFF. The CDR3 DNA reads TGTGCCAGCACCCCCGGGGAGCCGTACAATGAGCAGTTCTTC.

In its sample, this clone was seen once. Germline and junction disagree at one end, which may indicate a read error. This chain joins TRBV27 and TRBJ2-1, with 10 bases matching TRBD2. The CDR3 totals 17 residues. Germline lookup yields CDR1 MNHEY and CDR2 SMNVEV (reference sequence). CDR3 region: CASSFGSLAGSYNEQFF. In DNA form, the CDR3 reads TGTGCCAGCAGTTTCGGGTCACTAGCGGGGTCCTACAATGAGCAATTCTTC.

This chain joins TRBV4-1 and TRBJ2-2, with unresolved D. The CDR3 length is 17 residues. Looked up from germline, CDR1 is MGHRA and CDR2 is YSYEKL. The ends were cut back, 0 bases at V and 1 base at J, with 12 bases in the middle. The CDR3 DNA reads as TGCGCCAGCAGCCAAGATTCCACTATACGGAACACCGGGGAGCTGTTTTTT. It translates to CASSQDSTIRNTGELFF.